The 18 T cell receptor beta chains below were found in one sample sequenced in a study of identical twins (dated by TCRdb to the mid-2010s). Library preparation used 5' RACE. The sample was run on an Illumina HiSeq 2000. TCRdb trimmed the raw reads at Q25, called clones with MiXCR and kept productive beta chains. CDR3 protein sequences are deduplicated, and each keeps its most common genes and DNA. The sample yields hundreds of thousands of distinct CDR3 sequences; roughly 12% were counted once. Roughly 7% of the sample comes from the top ten. In addition, the sample was reused for a study of yellow fever vaccine responses in identical twins.

The sample was CD8+ T cells sorted from blood. These receptors all come from a woman aged 18-35 years in good health.

V usage is TRBV5-5 and J usage is TRBJ1-1, with D possibly TRBD1 on 6 matching bases. The CDR3 covers 13 residues. The germline gives CDR1 SGHKS, CDR2 YYEKEE (reference sequence). Trimming removed 4 bases from V and 8 bases from J, with 15 bases in between. The CDR3 spells CASSSRQEPEAFF. DNA of the CDR3: TGTGCCAGCAGCAGCCGACAGGAGCCCGAAGCTTTCTTT.

This sequence joins TRBV9 and TRBJ2-3; 7 bases line up with TRBD2. The CDR3 spans 15 residues. Germline lookup yields CDR1 SGDLS and CDR2 YYNGEE. The junction had 8 bases not matched to a gene; V was cut back by 2 bases and J by 5 bases. The CDR3 here is CASSVGGSEGDTQYF. The CDR3 nucleotides are TGTGCCAGCAGCGTTGGCGGGAGTGAAGGAGATACGCAGTATTTT.

A few counts support this clonotype. This rearrangement joins TRBV7-2 to TRBJ2-2; the D gene is possibly TRBD2 (6 bases). Germline CDR1 and CDR2: SGHTA and FQGNSA. The CDR3 has 16 residues. V lost 8 bases and J 5 bases, leaving 21 bases between the germline ends. CDR3 bases: TGTGCCAGCTCCCGGGCGGCTAGCGATGGTACCGGGGAGCTGTTTTTT. As protein: CASSRAASDGTGELFF.

The chain links TRBV18 to TRBJ2-3, with a tentative D call TRBD1 (6 bases). V lost 0 bases and J lost 5, with 12 bases in between. The CDR3 has 15 residues. Germline assignment: CDR1 KGHSH and CDR2 LQKENI. The CDR3 here is CASSPPSQGRDTQYF. The CDR3, as DNA: TGTGCCAGCTCACCACCGTCCCAGGGGAGAGATACGCAGTATTTT. Using reference TRBV18 and TRBJ2-3 for the parts outside the CDR3, the full variable domain is NAGVMQNPRHLVRRRGQEARLRCSPMKGHSHVYWYRQLPEEGLKFMVYLQKENIIDESGMPKERFSAEFPKEGPSILRIQQVVRGDSAAYFCASSPPSQGRDTQYFGPGTRLTVL.

This clonotype was detected a few times. This rearrangement joins TRBV6-6 to TRBJ2-5, with TRBD2 identical over 11 bases. The germline gives CDR1 MNHNY, CDR2 SVGAGI (reference sequence). The CDR3 contains 18 residues. V shed 6 bases and J 1 base; nucleotides not matched to a gene: 13. Here the CDR3 reads CASSQSGTSGIPQETQYF. The CDR3 region has the DNA TGTGCCAGCAGCCAATCCGGGACTAGCGGAATACCCCAAGAGACCCAGTACTTC.

The V call is TRBV5-1, the J call TRBJ2-1; D remains ambiguous. Germline CDR1 and CDR2: SGHRS and YFSETQ. Trimming took 0 bases from V and 2 from J, leaving 9 bases between them. The CDR3 has 15 amino acids. The CDR3 region has the DNA TGCGCCAGCAGCTTGGAACTACTCCCCTACAATGAGCAGTTCTTC. Protein product: CASSLELLPYNEQFF.

This clonotype has a handful of counts. This rearrangement joins TRBV2 to TRBJ1-3; no reliable D call. Between the trimmed V and J ends, which lost 2 bases and 1 base, there was a span of 6 bases. Germline V lookup: CDR1 SNHLY, CDR2 FYNNEI. CDR3 length equals 14 residues. CDR3 in DNA: TGTGCCAGCAGTGAATCGGGGTCTGGAAACACCATATATTTT. Translated: CASSESGSGNTIYF.

This clonotype was counted ten times or more. The chain has TRBV15 and TRBJ2-1, with D perhaps matching TRBD1 (5 bases). CDR3 length equals 15 residues. Germline lookup yields CDR1 LNHNV and CDR2 YYDKDF (reference sequence). The V gene lost 0 bases and the J gene lost 5 bases, with 11 bases spanning the gap. The CDR3 nucleotides are TGTGCCACCAGCAGAGATATAGGGGCCCACAATGAGCAGTTCTTC. It specifies CATSRDIGAHNEQFF.

The rearrangement links TRBV14 to TRBJ2-7, with 11 bases aligning to TRBD1. With 4 bases clipped from V and 6 bases from J, the junction kept 11 bases outside the gene matches. This CDR3 region has 16 residues. Per the germline V gene, CDR1 is SGHDN and CDR2 is FVKESK. The CDR3 DNA follows: TGTGCCAGCAGCCTTGGACAGGGGGCTTTCTTTGGCGAGCAGTACTTC. Residues: CASSLGQGAFFGEQYF.

This clonotype has ten or more counts. The chain recombines TRBV6-1 with TRBJ2-1; the D gene is possibly TRBD2 (5 bases). The CDR3 runs to 14 residues. V dropped 7 bases and J dropped 6 bases, with 16 bases sitting between them. Germline-derived CDR1 and CDR2 are MNHNS and SASEGT. CDR3: CASTPEGAANEQFF. The CDR3 bases are TGTGCCAGCACCCCAGAGGGAGCGGCCAATGAGCAGTTCTTC.

This clonotype was observed a few times. This chain links TRBV5-1 with TRBJ2-1, with a tentative D call TRBD1 (7 bases). Germline assignment: CDR1 SGHRS and CDR2 YFSETQ. The germline V and J ends were trimmed by 2 bases and 6 bases, with 12 bases remaining between them. This CDR3 comprises 14 residues. The DNA of the CDR3 is TGCGCCAGCAGCTTCAGGGGGGTGGGCAATGAGCAGTTCTTC. Amino acids: CASSFRGVGNEQFF.

This clonotype was picked up many times. The chain employs TRBV7-8 and TRBJ1-5, with a tentative D call TRBD1 (5 bases). V shed 5 bases and J shed 0 bases, with 11 bases lying between them. CDR1 SGHVS and CDR2 FQNEAQ come from the germline V gene. The CDR3 sequence is 15 residues long. Written as DNA, the CDR3 is TGTGCCAGCAGCCAGGGCTACAATAGCAATCAGCCCCAGCATTTT. Translating it yields CASSQGYNSNQPQHF.

The chain couples TRBV7-6 to TRBJ2-3, with D unclear. Trimming took off 6 bases at V and 5 bases at J, with 9 bases between the two ends. The CDR3 loop spans 12 amino acids. Per the germline V gene, CDR1 is SGHVS and CDR2 is FNYEAQ. This chain's CDR3 is CASSRLLDTQYF. In DNA form, the CDR3 reads TGTGCCAGCAGTCGTCTGTTAGATACGCAGTATTTT.

This clonotype was found a few times. The V gene is TRBV6-1, the J gene TRBJ2-7; 9 positions match TRBD1. Trimming at V came to 8 bases and at J to 2 bases, leaving 7 bases not matched to a gene. This CDR3 spans 14 amino acids. CDR1 and CDR2 from the germline V gene are MNHNS and SASEGT. CDR3 in amino acids: CASGKDRGTYEQYV. The CDR3 DNA reads as TGTGCCAGCGGAAAAGACAGGGGGACCTACGAGCAGTACGTC.

This clonotype was counted only a few times. The chain couples TRBV6-5 to TRBJ2-7, with 10 bases fitting TRBD1. Per germline, CDR1 MNHEY and CDR2 SVGAGI. Germline trimming cut 2 bases from V and 3 bases from J; bases unmatched to any gene: 7. The CDR3 totals 16 residues. CDR3 sequence reads: CASSYLGQGDFYEQYF. DNA of the CDR3: TGTGCCAGCAGTTACCTCGGACAGGGGGATTTCTACGAGCAGTACTTC.

This clonotype occurred many times. The chain employs TRBV27 and TRBJ2-1, with TRBD2 identical over 15 bases. The V and J ends lost 5 bases and 10 bases, in that order; junction bases with no gene match: 6. The CDR3 is 15 residues long. The germline CDR1 and CDR2 sequences are MNHEY and SMNVEV (reference sequence). CDR3 DNA: TGTGCCAGCAGTGTTGGACTAGCGGGGGGGCGCGAGCAGTTCTTC. It encodes CASSVGLAGGREQFF.

The CDR3 loop reads CASSETQLARTDTQYF. In nucleotides, the CDR3 is TGCGCCAGCAGTGAGACACAACTAGCGCGCACAGATACGCAGTATTTT. The V call is TRBV10-2, the J call TRBJ2-3; 7 bases align to TRBD2. J gave up 1 base and V 2 bases, and 6 bases lay outside the gene matches. From germline, CDR1 is WSHSY and CDR2 SAAADI. The CDR3 covers 16 residues.

This rearrangement joins TRBV25-1 to TRBJ2-1, with 7 bases identical to TRBD1. The junction had 5 bases not matched to a gene; V was cut back by 4 bases and J by 2 bases. The germline CDR1 and CDR2 sequences are MGHDK and SYGVNS. This CDR3 is 15 amino acids long. CDR3 in DNA: TGTGCCAGCAGTGCCCCACAGGGGACCTACAATGAGCAGTTCTTC. Amino acids: CASSAPQGTYNEQFF.